A selection of T cell receptor beta chains follows, all from one sample in a study of Tregs in tolerant kidney transplant recipients. Produced via immunoSEQ multiplex PCR; TCRdb's table is partial and in-frame only. The sample includes about 240,000 clones, 84% of them seen just once. Sample: CD4+ T cells from blood. These TCRs come from a human donor in good health. Each CDR3 is given with its conserved first and last residue. Fields, in order: clone size, V gene, D gene, J gene, CDR3 DNA, CDR3 protein. D genes are given only for firm matches. The size field is filled for only some rows; it gives once, few, many or a size class.

size: -
V: TRBV7-9
D: -
J: TRBJ1-1
DNA: TGTGCCAGCAGCCGGGGAAACAACGGGGCTTTCTTT
CDR3: CASSRGNNGAFF

size: -
V: TRBV9
D: -
J: TRBJ1-1
DNA: TGTGCCAGCAGCGTAGCTGCAAGTTTCGGGGGACCCCAAGGGGCTTTCTTT
CDR3: CASSVAASFGGPQGAFF

size: -
V: TRBV30
D: -
J: TRBJ2-7
DNA: TGTGCCTGGAATCCTGACAGACTCCTGTACGAGCAGTACTTC
CDR3: CAWNPDRLLYEQYF

size: -
V: TRBV10-3
D: -
J: TRBJ1-3
DNA: TGTGCCATCCAGGGGCCAAACACCATATATTTT
CDR3: CAIQGPNTIYF

size: -
V: TRBV5-1
D: TRBD1
J: TRBJ1-6
DNA: TGCGCCAGCAGCTTGGCCTGGGACAGGGTGGGGTCACCCCTCCACTTT
CDR3: CASSLAWDRVGSPLHF

size: -
V: TRBV7-9
D: TRBD1
J: TRBJ1-2
DNA: TGTGCCAGCAGCCAAGGACAGGGGGCAAATGGCTACACCTTC
CDR3: CASSQGQGANGYTF

size: -
V: TRBV19
D: -
J: TRBJ2-7
DNA: TGTGCCAGTTCGAGCTCCTACGAGCAGTACTTC
CDR3: CASSSSYEQYF

size: few
V: TRBV2
D: TRBD2
J: TRBJ2-3
DNA: TGTGCCAGCAGTGTAAGGCGGGAGTACATAGATACGCAGTATTTT
CDR3: CASSVRREYIDTQYF

size: -
V: TRBV6-4
D: -
J: TRBJ2-3
DNA: TGTGCCAGCAGTCGCGGTAGCTCAGATACGCAGTATTTT
CDR3: CASSRGSSDTQYF

size: once
V: TRBV27
D: -
J: TRBJ1-4
DNA: TGTGCCAGCAGTTTGTCAGGGGTGGGTGAAAAACTGTTTTTT
CDR3: CASSLSGVGEKLFF

size: -
V: TRBV5-1
D: -
J: TRBJ2-1
DNA: TGCGCCAGCAGCTTGGATCGGCCAACCGAGCAGTTCTTC
CDR3: CASSLDRPTEQFF

size: once
V: TRBV30
D: -
J: TRBJ2-5
DNA: TGTGCCTGGAGTGTGGGCAGTCAAGAGACCCAGTACTTC
CDR3: CAWSVGSQETQYF

size: once
V: TRBV5-4
D: -
J: TRBJ1-1
DNA: TGTGCCAGCAGCTCCATGGACACTGAAGCTTTCTTT
CDR3: CASSSMDTEAFF

size: -
V: TRBV4-1
D: -
J: TRBJ1-4
DNA: TGCGCCAGCAGCCTCCACTTTGCAACTAATGAAAAACTGTTTTTT
CDR3: CASSLHFATNEKLFF

size: -
V: TRBV11-2
D: -
J: TRBJ2-1
DNA: TGTGCCAGCAGCTTAGATCGTTCCTTGAAGCAGTTCTTC
CDR3: CASSLDRSLKQFF

size: few
V: TRBV18
D: -
J: TRBJ2-2
DNA: TGTGCCAGCTCACCGCAAGCTATCAGGGACGGTCCCACCGGGGAGCTGTTTTTT
CDR3: CASSPQAIRDGPTGELFF

size: -
V: TRBV5-6
D: -
J: TRBJ1-2
DNA: TGTGCCAGCAGCTTGGGGCAGGGGACCTCTAACTATGGCTACACCTTC
CDR3: CASSLGQGTSNYGYTF

size: -
V: TRBV5-1
D: -
J: TRBJ2-3
DNA: TGCGCCAGCCGTGAGGGGAGCACAGATACGCAGTATTTT
CDR3: CASREGSTDTQYF

size: many
V: TRBV10-3
D: -
J: TRBJ2-5
DNA: TGTGCCATCAGTGAAAGAGAAGAGACCCAGTACTTC
CDR3: CAISEREETQYF

size: -
V: TRBV5-1
D: TRBD2
J: TRBJ2-5
DNA: TGCGCCAGCGACCATGGACTAGCGGGTGGCCGGGAGACCCAGTACTTC
CDR3: CASDHGLAGGRETQYF

size: -
V: TRBV7-8
D: -
J: TRBJ1-2
DNA: TGTGCCAGCAGCTTAGCCCAGTGGGGCTATGGCTACACCTTC
CDR3: CASSLAQWGYGYTF

size: -
V: TRBV7-3
D: -
J: TRBJ1-3
DNA: TGTGCCAGCAGCTCAGGGGCGGGAAACACCATATATTTT
CDR3: CASSSGAGNTIYF

size: few
V: TRBV10-3
D: -
J: TRBJ1-1
DNA: TGTGCCATCAGTGATCGCAGGGATTGGACTGAAGCTTTCTTT
CDR3: CAISDRRDWTEAFF

size: once
V: TRBV7-2
D: -
J: TRBJ2-1
DNA: TGTGCCAGCAGCTTAGCCACCACAGGTACTGAGCAGTTCTTC
CDR3: CASSLATTGTEQFF

size: -
V: TRBV5-1
D: -
J: TRBJ2-5
DNA: TGCGCCAGCAGCCCCGGTCAGGGGATACAAGAGACCCAGTACTTC
CDR3: CASSPGQGIQETQYF

size: -
V: TRBV4-1
D: -
J: TRBJ2-7
DNA: TGCGCCAGCAGCCAAGACGTCTGGACATTGTCCTACGAGCAGTACTTC
CDR3: CASSQDVWTLSYEQYF

size: -
V: TRBV2
D: -
J: TRBJ1-2
DNA: TGTGCCAGCAGTGACAGGGGCCATAACTATGGCTACACCTTC
CDR3: CASSDRGHNYGYTF

size: -
V: TRBV6-9
D: -
J: TRBJ1-3
DNA: TGTGCCAGCAGCCAAGCGGGGGCAGCCTCTGGAAACACCATATATTTT
CDR3: CASSQAGAASGNTIYF

size: -
V: TRBV5-1
D: -
J: TRBJ1-4
DNA: TGCGCCAGCAGGGCCGTAGGGGACATCTACCGACATGATGAAAAACTGTTTTTT
CDR3: CASRAVGDIYRHDEKLFF

size: -
V: TRBV9
D: -
J: TRBJ2-5
DNA: TGTGCCAGCAGCGTAGACAATGGATTACAAGAGACCCAGTACTTC
CDR3: CASSVDNGLQETQYF

size: once
V: TRBV2
D: -
J: TRBJ1-2
DNA: TGTGCCAGCAGATGGGACGGTAGCTATGGCTACACCTTC
CDR3: CASRWDGSYGYTF

size: -
V: TRBV27
D: TRBD1
J: TRBJ1-1
DNA: TGTGCCAGCAGCGTACAGGGGGCGCGGACTGAAGCTTTCTTT
CDR3: CASSVQGARTEAFF

size: -
V: TRBV18
D: -
J: TRBJ2-3
DNA: TGTGCCAGCTCACGGAGCGATACGCAGTATTTT
CDR3: CASSRSDTQYF

size: -
V: TRBV29-1
D: -
J: TRBJ2-5
DNA: TGCAGCGTTCCTGGGCGGGGAGAGACCCAGTACTTC
CDR3: CSVPGRGETQYF

size: -
V: TRBV7-9
D: TRBD1
J: TRBJ1-1
DNA: TGTGCCAGCACCTTTACAGGGGGGGACACTGAAGCTTTCTTT
CDR3: CASTFTGGDTEAFF

size: -
V: TRBV11-2
D: TRBD2
J: TRBJ2-7
DNA: TGTGCCAGCAGCTCCTATACTAGCGGAACCTACGAGCAGTACTTC
CDR3: CASSSYTSGTYEQYF

size: once
V: TRBV11-2
D: -
J: TRBJ2-1
DNA: TGTGCCAGCAGCTTACCTCTAGCGCTACGCGGCAATGAGCAGTTCTTC
CDR3: CASSLPLALRGNEQFF

size: few
V: TRBV6-5
D: -
J: TRBJ2-5
DNA: TGTGCCAGCAGTTACAGCTACCGTCAAGAGACCCAGTACTTC
CDR3: CASSYSYRQETQYF

size: -
V: TRBV5-1
D: -
J: TRBJ1-6
DNA: TGCGCCAGCAGACCGGGACTTCAGAATTCACCCCTCCACTTT
CDR3: CASRPGLQNSPLHF

size: -
V: TRBV2
D: -
J: TRBJ1-6
DNA: TGTGCCAGCAGTGACCCCGGGGGAAATTCACCCCTCCACTTT
CDR3: CASSDPGGNSPLHF

size: -
V: TRBV2
D: TRBD1
J: TRBJ1-5
DNA: TGTGCCAGCAGCAGGACAGGTAGCAATCAGCCCCAGCATTTT
CDR3: CASSRTGSNQPQHF

size: -
V: TRBV6-1
D: TRBD2
J: TRBJ2-2
DNA: TGTGCCAGCAGTGGACTAGCGGGGGGAACCGGGGAGCTGTTTTTT
CDR3: CASSGLAGGTGELFF

size: few
V: TRBV6-5
D: TRBD1
J: TRBJ1-2
DNA: TGTGCCACCCTCCGACAGGGACTTAACTATGGCTACACCTTC
CDR3: CATLRQGLNYGYTF

size: -
V: TRBV5-6
D: -
J: TRBJ1-2
DNA: TGTGCCAGCAGCTTGGTGAGATCGGGGGGAGGCTACACCTTC
CDR3: CASSLVRSGGGYTF

size: -
V: TRBV27
D: -
J: TRBJ2-7
DNA: TGTGCCAGCAGTCCCTCTTACACCTACGAGCAGTACTTC
CDR3: CASSPSYTYEQYF

size: -
V: TRBV7-9
D: -
J: TRBJ1-1
DNA: TGTGCCAGCAGCTGGCAGGGAGGGGTTTCTGAAGCTTTCTTT
CDR3: CASSWQGGVSEAFF

size: -
V: TRBV2
D: TRBD2
J: TRBJ2-1
DNA: TGTGCCAGCAGTGTACTAGCGGCACAGTACAATGAGCAGTTCTTC
CDR3: CASSVLAAQYNEQFF